The 32 T cell receptor beta chains presented below share a single source sample, sequenced in a study of shared clonotypes between healthy human individuals. TCRdb keeps only in-frame clones here, not all; method: immunoSEQ multiplex PCR. The sample has about 2.3 million clones, 85% to 95% seen once. Material: naive CD4+ T cells from PBMCs. Subset described: CD45RA+ positively selected. The origin of the receptors is a man younger than 30 in good health. Some clones in this sample may be carry-over from other donors' samples.

The chain couples TRBV6-6 to TRBJ1-1; the D gene is possibly TRBD1 (5 bases). The V gene's germline CDR1 is MNHNY and CDR2 SVGAGI (reference sequence). V lost 5 bases, J lost 1 base, and 14 bases lay in between. CDR3 length: 15 amino acids. The CDR3 sequence: CASSNTGAANTEAFF. CDR3 nucleotide sequence: TGTGCCAGCAGTAACACCGGGGCCGCGAACACTGAAGCTTTCTTT.

In its sample, this clone was seen a few times. V is TRBV28 and J is TRBJ1-4, with a weak D call TRBD1 (6 bases). CDR3 length: 12 residues. CDR1 and CDR2 from the germline V gene are MDHEN and SYDVKM. V was pared by 3 bases and J by 15 bases, with 14 bases between. CDR3 sequence: CASSFAGGGMFF. In DNA, the CDR3 is TGTGCCAGCAGTTTTGCTGGGGGCGGGATGTTTTTT.

The rearrangement uses TRBV5-1 and TRBJ1-1; D unclear. Germline CDR1 reads SGHRS; CDR2 reads YFSETQ. CDR3 length: 14 amino acids. Trimming pared 0 bases from V and 1 base from J, leaving 7 bases between. The CDR3 sequence: CASSLAHPNTEAFF. CDR3 nucleotides: TGCGCCAGCAGCTTGGCTCACCCGAACACTGAAGCTTTCTTT.

This chain links TRBV4-1 with TRBJ2-1; no clear D. CDR3 length: 17 amino acids. From germline, CDR1 is MGHRA and CDR2 YSYEKL. Trimming took off 3 bases at V and 1 base at J, with 16 bases between the two ends. In DNA, the CDR3 is TGCGCCAGCAGCCACCAAGATAGTCGCTGGTCCTACAATGAGCAGTTCTTC. Encoded protein: CASSHQDSRWSYNEQFF.

The chain links TRBV30 to TRBJ2-2; 7 nucleotides line up with TRBD1. Per the germline V gene, CDR1 is GTSNPN and CDR2 is SVGIG (reference sequence). This CDR3 spans 15 amino acids. J lost 1 base, V lost 3 bases, and 5 bases had no gene match. The CDR3 DNA reads as TGTGCCTGGAGGCAGTGGACAGGGAACACCGGGGAGCTGTTTTTT. Translation: CAWRQWTGNTGELFF.

CDR3 residues: CASSNRAYRGNLYGYTF. The CDR3 region has the DNA TGTGCCAGCAGCAATCGTGCTTATAGGGGGAACCTCTATGGCTACACCTTC. The chain carries TRBV28 and TRBJ1-2; a possible D gene is TRBD1 (6 bases). This CDR3 has 17 residues. CDR1 MDHEN and CDR2 SYDVKM come from the germline V gene. V lost 6 bases and J lost 4, with 24 bases in between.

The chain is built from TRBV30 and TRBJ1-4; D may be TRBD1 (5 bases). Trimming removed 8 bases at V and 13 bases at J, with 17 bases between. The CDR3 covers 11 residues. The germline V gene encodes CDR1 GTSNPN and CDR2 SVGIG (reference sequence). The CDR3 DNA reads as TGTGCCGGACTGACAGTCAGTGCACTGTTTTTT. This gives the protein CAGLTVSALFF.

The chain couples TRBV28 to TRBJ1-1, with D unclear. Germline V CDR1 and CDR2: MDHEN, SYDVKM. This CDR3 has 14 residues. Trimming removed 6 bases from V and 1 base from J, with 12 bases in between. The CDR3 spells CASRGSWTNTEAFF. Here the CDR3 DNA reads TGTGCCAGCAGAGGGAGTTGGACGAACACTGAAGCTTTCTTT.

The J gene is TRBJ1-2, the V gene TRBV19, with 8 bases matching TRBD1. Germline loops: CDR1 LNHDA, CDR2 SQIVND (reference sequence). The length of the CDR3 is 15 residues. V was pared by 2 bases and J by 8 bases, with 10 bases of the junction left unmatched. The CDR3 nucleotides are TGTGCCAGTAGTATAAGGTGGCAGGGGGCGCAGGGCTACACCTTC. It codes for CASSIRWQGAQGYTF.

The count of this clone is one. This sequence joins TRBV28 and TRBJ2-1; 11 nucleotides align to TRBD2. V lost 7 bases to trimming and J lost 6 bases; unmatched junction nucleotides: 8. In germline, CDR1 is MDHEN, CDR2 SYDVKM. There are 15 residues in the CDR3. This chain's CDR3 is CASTSLAGGSNEQFF. The CDR3 DNA is TGTGCCAGCACCTCGCTAGCGGGAGGTAGCAATGAGCAGTTCTTC.

The chain combines TRBV9 with TRBJ2-3, with 8 bases fitting TRBD2. Germline loops: CDR1 SGDLS, CDR2 YYNGEE. J lost 0 bases, V lost 0 bases, and 9 bases had no gene match. The CDR3 extends over 18 amino acids. CDR3 sequence (DNA): TGTGCCAGCAGCGTAGCAGCGGGAGATATCGTAAGCACAGATACGCAGTATTTT. As protein: CASSVAAGDIVSTDTQYF.

This chain joins TRBV6-1 and TRBJ2-2, with TRBD1 matching 12 bases. The J segment lost 6 bases and the V segment lost 6 bases, leaving 5 bases of the junction unmatched. CDR1 MNHNS and CDR2 SASEGT come from the germline V gene. There are 15 residues in the CDR3. CDR3: CASSSGTGGAGELFF. In DNA, the CDR3 is TGTGCCAGCAGCTCCGGGACAGGGGGCGCCGGGGAGCTGTTTTTT.

The chain carries TRBV30 and TRBJ2-7; 12 nucleotides match TRBD1. The germline V gene has CDR1 GTSNPN and CDR2 SVGIG (reference sequence). The J segment lost 6 bases and the V segment lost 2 bases, leaving 8 bases of the junction unmatched. The CDR3 length is 15 residues. CDR3 sequence: CAWSFPGTGGFEQYF. The DNA for the CDR3 is TGTGCCTGGAGTTTCCCCGGGACAGGGGGCTTCGAGCAGTACTTC.

V gene TRBV19 combines with J gene TRBJ1-5; D might be TRBD1 (6 bases). The V end was cut by 5 bases, the J end by 5 bases, with 16 bases between. CDR3 length: 15 residues. Germline V gene sequence: CDR1 LNHDA, CDR2 SQIVND (reference sequence). The CDR3 loop is CASSLGGGIDQPQHF. CDR3 coding DNA: TGTGCCAGTAGTCTGGGGGGGGGCATAGATCAGCCCCAGCATTTT.

This chain joins TRBV7-2 and TRBJ2-3; the D is unclear. The V gene's germline CDR1 is SGHTA and CDR2 FQGNSA. The CDR3 runs to 14 residues. V lost 1 base to trimming and J lost 1 base, with 6 bases between them. The CDR3 region is CASSLVQRTDTQYF. The DNA of the CDR3 is TGTGCCAGCAGCTTAGTACAGCGCACAGATACGCAGTATTTT.

This rearrangement joins TRBV2 to TRBJ1-1, with D possibly being TRBD1 (5 bases). V was trimmed by 5 bases and J by 5 bases, leaving 12 bases between them. CDR1 and CDR2 from the germline V gene are SNHLY and FYNNEI. This CDR3 contains 13 residues. The DNA for the CDR3 is TGTGCCAGCAGTACTGCAGGGTTTACTGAAGCTTTCTTT. Its translation is CASSTAGFTEAFF.

The count of this clone is one. As DNA, the CDR3 is TGTGCCAGCAGCTTGAGGGCTACCCCCGTCGAGCAGTACTTC. Protein: CASSLRATPVEQYF. This sequence joins TRBV7-2 and TRBJ2-7, with D perhaps TRBD2 (5 bases). The germline V gene encodes CDR1 SGHTA and CDR2 FQGNSA. The CDR3 has 14 amino acids. Between the trimmed V and J ends, which lost 3 bases and 6 bases, there was a span of 15 bases.

The rearrangement links TRBV11-2 to TRBJ2-1, with 9 positions matching TRBD2. The CDR3 length is 16 residues. Germline V gene sequence: CDR1 SGHAT, CDR2 FQNNGV. The J segment lost 7 bases and the V segment lost 3 bases, leaving 10 bases of the junction unmatched. Written as DNA, the CDR3 is TGTGCCAGCAGCTTCTTTAGCGGGAGATTAGGGAATGAGCAGTTCTTC. Protein sequence: CASSFFSGRLGNEQFF.

The chain uses TRBV5-4 and TRBJ2-7; 7 nucleotides match TRBD2. Germline assignment: CDR1 SGHNT and CDR2 YYREEE (reference sequence). This CDR3 region has 15 residues. J gave up 0 bases and V 5 bases, and 8 bases lay outside the gene matches. CDR3 in amino acids: CASRPSGASSYEQYF. DNA of the CDR3: TGTGCCAGCAGGCCAAGCGGGGCGAGCTCCTACGAGCAGTACTTC.

The genes are TRBV5-1 and TRBJ2-7; tentatively, D is TRBD2 (5 bases). V was pared by 0 bases and J by 6 bases, with 16 bases between. The length of the CDR3 is 15 residues. The germline CDR1 and CDR2 sequences are SGHRS and YFSETQ. In DNA, the CDR3 is TGCGCCAGCAGCTTGGTAGGAGAGGACTTAAGCGAGCAGTACTTC. Its protein is CASSLVGEDLSEQYF.

This chain uses TRBV29-1 with TRBJ2-2, with TRBD2 identical over 13 bases. The V and J ends lost 7 bases and 7 bases, in that order; junction bases with no gene match: 15. CDR3 length: 17 residues. Germline lookup yields CDR1 SQVTM and CDR2 ANQGSEA. The CDR3 loop is CSAGTGGLAGVHGELFF. CDR3 coding DNA: TGCAGCGCCGGGACGGGAGGACTAGCGGGAGTTCACGGGGAGCTGTTTTTT.

V usage is TRBV2 and J usage is TRBJ1-3, with D uncertain. V was cut by 4 bases and J by 0 bases, with 13 bases left in between. Germline V lookup: CDR1 SNHLY, CDR2 FYNNEI. CDR3 length: 16 amino acids. CDR3 nucleotide sequence: TGTGCCAGCAGTGTTAACCCCCGTAACTCTGGAAACACCATATATTTT. Translation gives CASSVNPRNSGNTIYF.

This chain uses TRBV19 with TRBJ2-1; D possibly uses TRBD1 or TRBD2 (6 bases each). Germline loops: CDR1 LNHDA, CDR2 SQIVND (reference sequence). V lost 5 bases and J 1 base, leaving 18 bases between the germline ends. The CDR3 is 17 residues long. The CDR3 DNA reads as TGTGCCAGTAGTCCCCCCCCCGGGGGCAAATCCTACAATGAGCAGTTCTTC. As protein: CASSPPPGGKSYNEQFF.

J is TRBJ1-2 and V is TRBV9; unclear D gene. The V gene lost 0 bases and the J gene lost 6 bases, with 12 bases spanning the gap. This CDR3 contains 14 residues. Germline V CDR1 and CDR2: SGDLS, YYNGEE. The CDR3 bases are TGTGCCAGCAGCGTAGGGCCAAGAGAGGATGGCTACACCTTC. Amino acid sequence: CASSVGPREDGYTF.

This clone appeared once. The genes are TRBV2 and TRBJ2-7; TRBD2 matches 9 bases. This CDR3 has 16 amino acids. V dropped 3 bases and J dropped 1; count of bases not matched to a gene: 7. The germline V gene encodes CDR1 SNHLY and CDR2 FYNNEI. CDR3 loop: CASSEVAGALSYEQYF. DNA for the CDR3: TGTGCCAGCAGTGAGGTAGCGGGAGCTCTATCCTACGAGCAGTACTTC.

This chain uses TRBV6-5 with TRBJ2-3, with TRBD2 matching over 9 bases. Germline CDR1 MNHEY, CDR2 SVGAGI. The CDR3 runs 15 residues. The junction had 12 bases not matched to a gene; V was cut back by 8 bases and J by 6 bases. The DNA of the CDR3 is TGTGCCAGCGCGGTTCTGGGCGGGAGGGTCGATACGCAGTATTTT. This translates into CASAVLGGRVDTQYF.

The CDR3 loop reads CASSVDLIPGELFF. The CDR3 DNA sequence: TGTGCCAGCAGCGTAGATCTCATACCCGGGGAGCTGTTTTTT. The chain is built from TRBV9 and TRBJ2-2; D unclear. In germline, CDR1 is SGDLS, CDR2 YYNGEE. V was trimmed by 0 bases and J by 6 bases, leaving 9 bases between them. The CDR3 has 14 residues. Complete variable domain (other parts from reference TRBV9 and TRBJ2-2): DSGVTQTPKHLITATGQRVTLRCSPRSGDLSVYWYQQSLDQGLQFLIQYYNGEERAKGNILERFSAQQFPDLHSELNLSSLELGDSALYFCASSVDLIPGELFFGEGSRLTVL.

The rearrangement joins TRBV28 to TRBJ2-5, with TRBD1 identical over 9 bases. J gave up 6 bases and V 5 bases, and 7 bases lay outside the gene matches. The length of the CDR3 is 14 residues. Germline assignment: CDR1 MDHEN and CDR2 SYDVKM. This CDR3 is CASSPQGARKTQYF. CDR3 DNA: TGTGCCAGCAGTCCACAGGGGGCGCGTAAGACCCAGTACTTC.

As for this clone: Other DNA sequences in the sample encode the same CDR3. The rearrangement links TRBV28 to TRBJ2-2; D gene unclear. Germline loops: CDR1 MDHEN, CDR2 SYDVKM. The length of the CDR3 is 12 residues. V shed 5 bases and J shed 4 bases, with 5 bases lying between them. CDR3 sequence reads: CASSLGTGELFF. In nucleotides, the CDR3 is TGTGCCAGCAGTCTAGGCACCGGGGAGCTGTTTTTT.

The V and J genes are TRBV5-1 and TRBJ2-7, with a possible D match to TRBD1 (5 bases). This CDR3 is 15 amino acids long. V lost 4 bases to trimming and J lost 0 bases, with 14 bases between them. Germline V gene sequence: CDR1 SGHRS, CDR2 YFSETQ. CDR3 region: CASSPDSPSSYEQYF. The CDR3 DNA is TGCGCCAGCAGCCCTGACAGCCCGAGCTCCTACGAGCAGTACTTC.

The chain recombines TRBV7-9 with TRBJ2-6; maybe TRBD2 (6 bases). The CDR3 length is 18 residues. Trimming pared 4 bases from V and 0 bases from J, leaving 16 bases between. Looked up from germline, CDR1 is SEHNR and CDR2 is FQNEAQ (reference sequence). The CDR3 loop reads CASSSLGLFISGANVLTF. The CDR3 region has the DNA TGTGCCAGCAGCTCATTGGGACTGTTCATCTCTGGGGCCAACGTCCTGACTTTC.

CDR3 DNA: TGTGCCAGCAGTGAGCACGAGGGACAGGGTTGGGCTGAAGCTTTCTTT. Its protein product is CASSEHEGQGWAEAFF. The chain links TRBV25-1 to TRBJ1-1; 9 bases are shared with TRBD1. The CDR3 sequence is 16 residues long. Germline V lookup: CDR1 MGHDK, CDR2 SYGVNS. Unmatched junction bases numbered 11, after V lost 3 bases and J lost 6 bases.